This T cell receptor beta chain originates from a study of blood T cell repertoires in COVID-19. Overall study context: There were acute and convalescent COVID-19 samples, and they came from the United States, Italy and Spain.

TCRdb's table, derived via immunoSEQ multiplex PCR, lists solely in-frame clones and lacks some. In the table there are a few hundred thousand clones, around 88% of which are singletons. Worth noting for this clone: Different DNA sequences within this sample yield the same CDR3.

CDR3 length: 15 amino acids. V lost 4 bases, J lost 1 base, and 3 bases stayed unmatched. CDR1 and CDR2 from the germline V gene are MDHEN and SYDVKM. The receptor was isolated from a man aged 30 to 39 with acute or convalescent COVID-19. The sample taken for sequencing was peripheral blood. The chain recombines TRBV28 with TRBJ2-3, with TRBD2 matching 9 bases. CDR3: CASSSLAGGTDTQYF. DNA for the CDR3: TGTGCCAGCAGTTCCTTAGCGGGGGGCACAGATACGCAGTATTTT.